This TCR beta chain was identified during a study of CD8+CD57+ T cells in acquired aplastic anemia. Study as a whole: DNA from sorted CD4+ and CD8+ cells averaged about 3.2 ug. Study-wide points: Patients and controls were not found to differ significantly in CD8+ Simpson's diversity.

This clonotype showed up just a few times. Its antigen is unidentified. Flow cytometry had shown expanded CD8+CD57+ cells in the patients chosen for sequencing. Patients uniformly had severe acquired aplastic anemia. No patient had been given any therapy when blood was sampled. CDR3 size: 13 residues. V dropped 5 bases and J dropped 7; count of bases not matched to a gene: 6. Researchers used genomic DNA as the template to profile TCR beta VDJ and CDR3. TCRdb re-derived calls from the reads in MiXCR, one entry per CDR3 protein. This sample has about 200,000 distinct CDR3 sequences; 60% to 80% occur once, and the top ten carry roughly 64%.

The rearrangement links TRBV12-3 or TRBV12-4 to TRBJ2-7; 9 bases are a match to TRBD1. The sample consisted of sorted CD4+, CD8+, or CD8+CD57+ T cells (not recorded which) from PBMCs. The receptor's source is a human donor with aplastic anemia. In DNA, the CDR3 is TGTGCCAGCAGTAGCGGGACAGGGCGTGAGCAGTACTTC. Translating gives CASSSGTGREQYF.